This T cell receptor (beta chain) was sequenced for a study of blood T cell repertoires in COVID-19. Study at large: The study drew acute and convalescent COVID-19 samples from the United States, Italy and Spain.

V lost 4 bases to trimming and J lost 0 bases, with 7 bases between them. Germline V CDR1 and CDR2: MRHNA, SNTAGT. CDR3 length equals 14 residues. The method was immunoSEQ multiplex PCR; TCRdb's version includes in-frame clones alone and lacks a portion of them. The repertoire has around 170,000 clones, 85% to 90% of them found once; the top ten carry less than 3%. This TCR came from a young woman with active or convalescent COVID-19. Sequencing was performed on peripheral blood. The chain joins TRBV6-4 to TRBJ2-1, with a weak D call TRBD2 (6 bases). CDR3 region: CASSVSGSYNEQFF. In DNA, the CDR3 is TGTGCCAGCAGTGTTAGCGGCTCCTACAATGAGCAGTTCTTC.